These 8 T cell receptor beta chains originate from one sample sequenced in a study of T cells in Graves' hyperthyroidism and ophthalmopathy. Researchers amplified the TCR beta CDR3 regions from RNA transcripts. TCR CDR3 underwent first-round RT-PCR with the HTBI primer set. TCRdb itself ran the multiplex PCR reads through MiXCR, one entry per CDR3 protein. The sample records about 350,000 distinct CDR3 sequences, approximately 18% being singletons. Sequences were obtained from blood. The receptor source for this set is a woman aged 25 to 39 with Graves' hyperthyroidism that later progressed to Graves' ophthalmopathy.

CDR3 in amino acids: CASSYRLAGGRTKNIQYF. CDR3 bases: TGTGCCAGCAGTTATCGACTAGCGGGGGGGCGGACCAAAAACATTCAGTACTTC. V is TRBV28 and J is TRBJ2-4; 14 nucleotides match TRBD2. Germline assignment: CDR1 MDHEN and CDR2 SYDVKM. This CDR3 region has 18 residues. Losses at the gene ends were 4 bases for V and 2 bases for J; bases not matched to a gene: 7. The whole variable domain, filled in from reference TRBV28 and TRBJ2-4, reads DVKVTQSSRYLVKRTGEKVFLECVQDMDHENMFWYRQDPGLGLRLIYFSYDVKMKEKGDIPEGYSVSREKKERFSLILESASTNQTSMYLCASSYRLAGGRTKNIQYFGAGTRLSVL.

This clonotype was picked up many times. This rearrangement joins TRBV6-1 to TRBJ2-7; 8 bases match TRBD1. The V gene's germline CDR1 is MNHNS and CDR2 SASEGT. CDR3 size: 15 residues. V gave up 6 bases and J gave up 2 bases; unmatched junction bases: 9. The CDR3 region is CASSLLGTGAYEQYF. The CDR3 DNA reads TGTGCCAGCAGCCTATTGGGGACAGGTGCCTACGAGCAGTACTTC.

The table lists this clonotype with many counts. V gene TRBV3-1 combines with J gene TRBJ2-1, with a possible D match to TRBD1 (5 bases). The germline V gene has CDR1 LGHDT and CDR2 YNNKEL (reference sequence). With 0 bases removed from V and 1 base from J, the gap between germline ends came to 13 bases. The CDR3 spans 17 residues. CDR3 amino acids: CASSQDEIRGSYNEQFF. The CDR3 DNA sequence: TGTGCCAGCAGCCAAGATGAAATAAGGGGTTCCTACAATGAGCAGTTCTTC.

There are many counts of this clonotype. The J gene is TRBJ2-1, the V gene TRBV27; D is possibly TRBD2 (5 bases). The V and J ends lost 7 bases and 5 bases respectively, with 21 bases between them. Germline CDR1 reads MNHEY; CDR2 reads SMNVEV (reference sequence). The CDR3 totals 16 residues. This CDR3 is CASTTVARISDNEQFF. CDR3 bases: TGTGCCAGCACCACGGTAGCGAGAATTAGTGACAATGAGCAGTTCTTC.

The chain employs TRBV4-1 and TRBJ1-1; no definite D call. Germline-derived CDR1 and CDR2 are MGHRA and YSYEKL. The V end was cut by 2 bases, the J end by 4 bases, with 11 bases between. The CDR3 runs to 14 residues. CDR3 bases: TGCGCCAGCAGCCAACCATGGGTAGGCACTGAAGCTTTCTTT. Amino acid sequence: CASSQPWVGTEAFF.

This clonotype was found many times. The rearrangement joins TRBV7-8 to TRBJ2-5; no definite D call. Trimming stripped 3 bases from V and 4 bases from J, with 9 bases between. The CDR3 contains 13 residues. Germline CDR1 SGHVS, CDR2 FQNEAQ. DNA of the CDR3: TGTGCCAGCAGCTTCGGCCACCGAGAGACCCAGTACTTC. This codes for CASSFGHRETQYF.

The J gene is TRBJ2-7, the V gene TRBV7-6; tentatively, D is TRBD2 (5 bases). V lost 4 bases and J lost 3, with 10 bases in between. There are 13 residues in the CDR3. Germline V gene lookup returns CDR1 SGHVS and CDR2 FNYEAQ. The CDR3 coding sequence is TGTGCCAGCAGCTCCCGGGATCTCTACGAGCAGTACTTC. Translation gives CASSSRDLYEQYF.

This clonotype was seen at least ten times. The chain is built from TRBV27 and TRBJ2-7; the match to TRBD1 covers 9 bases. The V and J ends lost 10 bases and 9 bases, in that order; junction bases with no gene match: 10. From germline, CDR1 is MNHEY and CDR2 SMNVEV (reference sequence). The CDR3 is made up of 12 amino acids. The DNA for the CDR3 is TGTGCCACGGGACAGGGTGGGGTGGCGCAGTACTTC. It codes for CATGQGGVAQYF.